A selection of T cell receptor beta chains follows, all from one sample in a study of T cell changes during pregnancy in multiple sclerosis. Data came from immunoSEQ multiplex PCR; TCRdb stores just in-frame clones and leaves some out. Counted here are roughly 110,000 clones, 91% occurring once; the ten biggest clones make up about 1.6%. Material: peripheral blood, obtained before pregnancy. The receptors originated from a female donor with multiple sclerosis, enrolled in a pregnancy study. The conserved cysteine and the conserved F or W are not part of the CDR3 here. The D gene is left open where the match is weak.

d_call v_call cdr3_aa
NA TRBV11-3 ASSLGQGLRTDEQF
NA TRBV5-5 ASSLMYRDTGELF
NA TRBV2 ASTGDDQPQH
NA TRBV29-1 SVGVSDNEQF
NA TRBV2 ASRIGGDTEAF
TRBD1 TRBV28 AGASGGAWTEAF
TRBD1 TRBV28 ASTPSGQGALVQF
TRBD1 TRBV2 ASSQGAKNTEAF
TRBD2 TRBV28 ASSYGLAGRGSDEQF
NA TRBV6-1 ASSVVGSTGELF
NA TRBV29-1 SVGQDGRPQH
NA TRBV7-2 ASSLWGGYSNQPQH
NA TRBV15 ATSRDHEGGGYGYT
NA TRBV28 ATFPDSPYNSPLH
NA TRBV7-9 ASSSRGGVFAGTDTQY
NA TRBV10-3 AISEAGEAF
NA TRBV29-1 SPIPEGSDGYT
NA TRBV5-1 ASSLILARGRNEQF
TRBD2 TRBV5-1 ASSLIGGANEQF
NA TRBV2 ASWPEQGNSPLH
NA TRBV20-1 SAKLFNEQF
NA TRBV7-2 ASSVAGASTNEKLF
TRBD1 TRBV5-1 ASSLSGTESNQPQH
TRBD1 TRBV4-1 ASSFGQGFDYEQY
NA TRBV5-1 ASSLGQAKETQY
NA TRBV11-1 ASSLAGLLLPYEQY
NA TRBV9 ASSVAQGGEKLF